The 14 T cell receptor beta chains below were found in one sample sequenced in a study of PD-1 blockade in classical Hodgkin lymphoma. Following autologous stem cell transplantation, relapse occurred in every patient, and exposure to brentuximab vedotin varied. Assay used: immunoSEQ multiplex PCR; TCRdb lists only in-frame clones, some missing. The table shows approximately 70,000 clones, with under 95% occurring only once. Sequences were derived from peripheral blood mononuclear cells (PBMCs), sampled at baseline. These TCRs come from a human donor with classical Hodgkin lymphoma.

V usage is TRBV4-1 and J usage is TRBJ2-2; D tentatively reads TRBD1 or TRBD2 (5 bases each). The CDR3 runs to 15 residues. Trimming cost V 2 bases and J 3 bases, with 10 bases left between them. The germline V gene encodes CDR1 MGHRA and CDR2 YSYEKL. As DNA, the CDR3 is TGCGCCAGCAGCCAAACCGGGACCGACACCGGGGAGCTGTTTTTT. Protein product: CASSQTGTDTGELFF.

This clone has just one count. The V call is TRBV10-3, the J call TRBJ2-2; the D gene could be TRBD1 or TRBD2 (5 bases each). There are 16 residues in the CDR3. The germline gives CDR1 ENHRY, CDR2 SYGVKD. Trimming took off 4 bases at V and 1 base at J, with 13 bases between the two ends. DNA for the CDR3: TGTGCCATCAGTGGAGGGGCGGAATTGAACACCGGGGAGCTGTTTTTT. This encodes CAISGGAELNTGELFF.

The chain carries TRBV4-3 and TRBJ2-3; a possible D gene is TRBD1 (5 bases). The germline V gene encodes CDR1 LGHNA and CDR2 YSLEER. The CDR3 covers 16 residues. Trimming took off 0 bases at V and 0 bases at J, with 10 bases between the two ends. The CDR3 sequence: CASSQDGAVSTDTQYF. CDR3 nucleotide sequence: TGCGCCAGCAGCCAAGATGGGGCGGTTAGCACAGATACGCAGTATTTT.

The V and J genes are TRBV19 and TRBJ2-7; 7 bases agree with TRBD1. Germline-derived CDR1 and CDR2 are LNHDA and SQIVND (reference sequence). V shed 6 bases, J shed 4 bases, and the junction held 12 bases outside the gene matches. This CDR3 is built from 15 residues. CDR3 sequence (DNA): TGTGCCAGTAGCCCCGGGACAGCAACGGGGTACGAGCAGTACTTC. It codes for CASSPGTATGYEQYF.

This chain connects TRBV7-2 to TRBJ1-1, with D tentatively TRBD1 (5 bases). The CDR3 has 15 amino acids. Trimming shortened V by 0 bases and J by 5 bases, and 13 bases separated the two germline ends. Germline V gene sequence: CDR1 SGHTA, CDR2 FQGNSA. This chain's CDR3 is CASSLAWGFGTEAFF. The CDR3 nucleotides read TGTGCCAGCAGCTTAGCGTGGGGCTTTGGAACTGAAGCTTTCTTT.

In its sample, this clone was seen a few times. The genes are TRBV7-9 and TRBJ1-4; 7 bases agree with TRBD1. V lost 5 bases and J lost 4; bases outside the gene matches: 7. The CDR3 sequence is 15 residues long. CDR1 is SEHNR, CDR2 FQNEAQ, per germline (reference sequence). The CDR3 is CASSQQGPSNEKLFF. The CDR3 DNA reads as TGTGCCAGCAGCCAACAGGGGCCCAGTAATGAAAAACTGTTTTTT.

The gene calls are TRBV18 and TRBJ2-3; TRBD2 is a possible D gene (5 bases). V lost 4 bases and J 2 bases, leaving 10 bases between the germline ends. Per germline, CDR1 KGHSH and CDR2 LQKENI. This CDR3 has 14 amino acids. The CDR3 DNA reads TGTGCCAGCTCACTACTCGGGAACACAGATACGCAGTATTTT. Its translation is CASSLLGNTDTQYF.

V and J are TRBV11-2 and TRBJ2-4; D is tentatively TRBD1 or TRBD2 (7 bases each). CDR1 SGHAT and CDR2 FQNNGV come from the germline V gene. The CDR3 loop spans 15 amino acids. V gave up 6 bases and J gave up 8 bases, with 20 bases separating them. The CDR3 is CASRPYMTGRDIQYF. CDR3 coding DNA: TGTGCCAGCAGACCCTACATGACAGGGAGGGACATTCAGTACTTC. The full variable domain, with the rest looked up from reference TRBV11-2 and TRBJ2-4, is EAGVAQSPRYKIIEKRQSVAFWCNPISGHATLYWYQQILGQGPKLLIQFQNNGVVDDSQLPKDRFSAERLKGVDSTLKIQPAKLEDSAVYLCASRPYMTGRDIQYFGAGTRLSVL.

The chain recombines TRBV6-5 with TRBJ1-6, with 7 bases that match TRBD1. CDR1 is MNHEY and CDR2 is SVGAGI in the germline V gene. The V and J ends lost 6 bases and 7 bases, in that order; junction bases with no gene match: 9. The CDR3 loop spans 15 amino acids. CDR3 DNA: TGTGCCAGCAGACATGAGGAGACAGGGAATTCACCCCTCCACTTT. Residues: CASRHEETGNSPLHF.

The chain has TRBV19 and TRBJ2-1; 12 nucleotides match TRBD2. The CDR3 spans 14 residues. Germline assignment: CDR1 LNHDA and CDR2 SQIVND (reference sequence). Unmatched junction bases numbered 5, after V lost 10 bases and J lost 4 bases. The CDR3 bases are TGTGCCACCCGCCTAGCGGGAGGGTACAATGAGCAGTTCTTC. Translation: CATRLAGGYNEQFF.

On this clone itself: This sample includes further DNA sequences coding for the same CDR3. J is TRBJ1-5 and V is TRBV6-4, with 8 positions matching TRBD1. Germline CDR1 and CDR2: MRHNA and SNTAGT. V lost 3 bases and J lost 4; bases outside the gene matches: 20. This CDR3 region has 20 residues. As DNA, the CDR3 is TGTGCCAGCAGTGAAGAGACAGGGGCCAAGAACCTACCAGAGAATCAGCCCCAGCATTTT. Translation gives CASSEETGAKNLPENQPQHF.

V gene TRBV19 combines with J gene TRBJ2-3; maybe TRBD1 (6 bases). The ends were cut back, 8 bases at V and 1 base at J, with 13 bases in the middle. CDR3 size: 14 residues. Per germline, CDR1 LNHDA and CDR2 SQIVND (reference sequence). This chain's CDR3 is CASSRTVGTDTQYF. The CDR3 DNA sequence: TGTGCCAGTTCTAGGACAGTCGGCACAGATACGCAGTATTTT.

The J gene is TRBJ1-2, the V gene TRBV19; 8 nucleotides match TRBD1. The CDR3 spans 15 residues. Germline V gives CDR1 LNHDA, CDR2 SQIVND (reference sequence). After removal of 8 bases from V and 1 base from J, the junction contained 9 bases not matched to a gene. The CDR3 DNA is TGTGCCAGTGGTACAGACAGGGGCTTTAACTATGGCTACACCTTC. Its translation: CASGTDRGFNYGYTF. The full variable domain, with the rest looked up from reference TRBV19 and TRBJ1-2, is DGGITQSPKYLFRKEGQNVTLSCEQNLNHDAMYWYRQDPGQGLRLIYYSQIVNDFQKGDIAEGYSVSREKKESFPLTVTSAQKNPTAFYLCASGTDRGFNYGYTFGSGTRLTVV.

The chain uses TRBV5-3 and TRBJ1-1; TRBD1 aligns across 12 bases. TRBV5-3 is designated an ORF whose function remains uncertain. With V trimmed by 0 bases and J by 10 bases, 7 bases remained unmatched. The CDR3 sequence is 15 residues long. The CDR3 is CARSLAGTGGSRAFF. In DNA, the CDR3 is TGTGCCAGAAGCTTGGCCGGGACAGGGGGCTCCAGAGCTTTCTTT.